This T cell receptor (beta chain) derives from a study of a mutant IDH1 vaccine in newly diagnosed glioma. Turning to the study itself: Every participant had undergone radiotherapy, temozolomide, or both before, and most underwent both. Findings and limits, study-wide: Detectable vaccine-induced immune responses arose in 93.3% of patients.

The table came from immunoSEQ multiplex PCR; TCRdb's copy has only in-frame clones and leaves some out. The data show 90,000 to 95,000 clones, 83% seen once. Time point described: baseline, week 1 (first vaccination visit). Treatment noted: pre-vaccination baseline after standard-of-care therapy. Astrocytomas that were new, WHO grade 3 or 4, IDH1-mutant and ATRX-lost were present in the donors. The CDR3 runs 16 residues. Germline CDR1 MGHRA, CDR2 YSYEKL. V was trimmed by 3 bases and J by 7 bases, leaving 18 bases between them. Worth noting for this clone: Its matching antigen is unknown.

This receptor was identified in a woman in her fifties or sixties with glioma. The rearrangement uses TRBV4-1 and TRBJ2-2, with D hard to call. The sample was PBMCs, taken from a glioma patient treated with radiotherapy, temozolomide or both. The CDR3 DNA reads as TGCGCCAGCAGCCAGGGCAGCCTAGGAACTGGCGGGGAGCTGTTTTTT. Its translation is CASSQGSLGTGGELFF.